Sequencing of this T cell receptor beta chain was carried out in a study of control samples from healthy donors and cancer patients. This clone has just a few counts. Libraries were prepared by immunoSEQ multiplex PCR; TCRdb keeps only in-frame clonotypes and omits some of them. The sample shows some 70,000 clones, around four fifths of them seen only once. This CDR3 has 17 residues. The germline V gene has CDR1 LNHDA and CDR2 SQIVND (reference sequence). The V end was cut by 1 base, the J end by 4 bases, with 19 bases between. The clonotype was recovered from a woman between 50 and 59 years old with lung cancer. Sequencing input: PBMCs. The genes are TRBV19 and TRBJ1-2; D is ambiguous. CDR3 sequence: CASSIAFAQTAPYGYTF. Here the CDR3 DNA reads TGTGCCAGTAGTATAGCGTTCGCACAGACGGCGCCCTATGGCTACACCTTC.